The T cell receptor beta chain described here comes from a study of PD-L1 blockade in urothelial cancer. Overall study context: In the patient group, about 90% of the roughly 29 were males with bladder-origin urothelial cancer.

The germline V gene encodes CDR1 MDHEN and CDR2 SYDVKM. Trimming shortened V by 3 bases and J by 5 bases, and 13 bases separated the two germline ends. The CDR3 sequence is 14 residues long. Sequencing used immunoSEQ multiplex PCR; TCRdb keeps in-frame clones, though not all of them. The data contain 41,000 or so clones, over 75% of them singletons. The chain couples TRBV28 to TRBJ2-5, with TRBD2 as a possible D gene (6 bases). The clonotype comes from a man in his 60s with urothelial cancer. Material: PBMCs, obtained around atezolizumab (anti-PD-L1) treatment. CDR3 DNA sequence: TGTGCCAGCAGTTTCTTGCGGGGCGGGGAGACCCAGTACTTC. Protein: CASSFLRGGETQYF.